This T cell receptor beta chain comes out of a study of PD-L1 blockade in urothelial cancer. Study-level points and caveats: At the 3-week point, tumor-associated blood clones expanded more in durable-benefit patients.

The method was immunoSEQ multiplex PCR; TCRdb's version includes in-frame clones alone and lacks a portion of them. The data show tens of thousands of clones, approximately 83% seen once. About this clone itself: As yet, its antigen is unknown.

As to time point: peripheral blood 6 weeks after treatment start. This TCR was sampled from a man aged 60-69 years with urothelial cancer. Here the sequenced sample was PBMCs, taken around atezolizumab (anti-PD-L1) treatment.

The CDR3 reads CASSSGLAGGFKADTQYF. The CDR3 coding sequence is TGCGCCAGCAGCTCTGGACTAGCGGGGGGTTTCAAGGCAGATACGCAGTATTTT. This chain uses TRBV5-1 with TRBJ2-3, with 14 bases lining up with TRBD2. The germline V gene encodes CDR1 SGHRS and CDR2 YFSETQ. Unmatched junction bases numbered 10, after V lost 3 bases and J lost 4 bases. The CDR3 has 18 residues.